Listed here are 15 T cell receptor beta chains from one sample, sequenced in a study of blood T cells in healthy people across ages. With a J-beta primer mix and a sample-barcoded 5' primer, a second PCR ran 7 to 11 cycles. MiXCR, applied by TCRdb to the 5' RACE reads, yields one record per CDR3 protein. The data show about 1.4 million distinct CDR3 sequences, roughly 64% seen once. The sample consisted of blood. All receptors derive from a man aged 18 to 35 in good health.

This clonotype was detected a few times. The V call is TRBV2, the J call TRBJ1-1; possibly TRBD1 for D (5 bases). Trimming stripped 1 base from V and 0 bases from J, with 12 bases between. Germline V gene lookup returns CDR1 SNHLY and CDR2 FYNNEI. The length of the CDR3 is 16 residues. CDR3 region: CASSEGGNEMNTEAFF. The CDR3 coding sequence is TGTGCCAGCAGTGAAGGGGGGAATGAGATGAACACTGAAGCTTTCTTT.

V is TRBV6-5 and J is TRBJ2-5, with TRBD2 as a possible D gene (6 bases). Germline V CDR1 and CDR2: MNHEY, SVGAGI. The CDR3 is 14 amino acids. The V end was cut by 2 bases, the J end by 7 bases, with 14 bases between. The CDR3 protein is CASSYAMAGGTQYF. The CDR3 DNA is TGTGCCAGCAGTTACGCGATGGCCGGGGGGACCCAGTACTTC.

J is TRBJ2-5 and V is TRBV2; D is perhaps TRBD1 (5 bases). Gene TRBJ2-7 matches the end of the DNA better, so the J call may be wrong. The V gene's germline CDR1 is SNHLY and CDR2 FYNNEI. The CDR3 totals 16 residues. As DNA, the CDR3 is TGTGCCAGCAGTGAAAGTCCGAGTGGGGCATTCCTCGAGCAGTACTTC. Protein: CASSESPSGAFLEQYF.

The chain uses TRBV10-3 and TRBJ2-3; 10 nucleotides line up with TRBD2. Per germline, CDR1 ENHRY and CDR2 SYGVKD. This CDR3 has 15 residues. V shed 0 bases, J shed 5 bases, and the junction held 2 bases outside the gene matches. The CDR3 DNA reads TGTGCCATCAGTGAGTCTAGCGGGAGGATAGATACGCAGTATTTT. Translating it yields CAISESSGRIDTQYF.

CDR3 sequence (DNA): TGCGCCAGCAGCTTGGAGGGGACGCCCTGGGGGGACACTGAAGCTTTCTTT. It specifies CASSLEGTPWGDTEAFF. V usage is TRBV5-1 and J usage is TRBJ1-1; D possibly corresponds to TRBD1 (5 bases). The V end lost 0 bases, the J end lost 3 bases, and 18 bases lay between the germline ends. CDR1 is SGHRS and CDR2 is YFSETQ in the germline V gene. This CDR3 is 17 amino acids long.

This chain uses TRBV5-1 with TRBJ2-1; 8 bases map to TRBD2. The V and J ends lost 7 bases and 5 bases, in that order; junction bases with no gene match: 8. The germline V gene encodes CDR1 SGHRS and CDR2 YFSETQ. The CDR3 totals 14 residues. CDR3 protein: CASQLAEPHNEQFF. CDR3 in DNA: TGCGCCAGCCAACTAGCGGAGCCACACAATGAGCAGTTCTTC.

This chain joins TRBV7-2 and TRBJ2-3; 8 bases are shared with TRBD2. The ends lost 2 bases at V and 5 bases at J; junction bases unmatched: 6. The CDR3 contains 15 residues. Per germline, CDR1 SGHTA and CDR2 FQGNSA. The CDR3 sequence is CASSLPSGSGDTQYF. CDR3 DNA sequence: TGTGCCAGCAGCTTACCGAGCGGGAGTGGAGATACGCAGTATTTT.

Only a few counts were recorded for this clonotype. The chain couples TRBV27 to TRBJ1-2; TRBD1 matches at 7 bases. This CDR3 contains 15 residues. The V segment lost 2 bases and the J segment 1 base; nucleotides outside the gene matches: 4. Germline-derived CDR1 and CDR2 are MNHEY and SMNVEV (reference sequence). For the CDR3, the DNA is TGTGCCAGCAGTTTAGGTGCAGGGGGTAACTATGGCTACACCTTC. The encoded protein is CASSLGAGGNYGYTF.

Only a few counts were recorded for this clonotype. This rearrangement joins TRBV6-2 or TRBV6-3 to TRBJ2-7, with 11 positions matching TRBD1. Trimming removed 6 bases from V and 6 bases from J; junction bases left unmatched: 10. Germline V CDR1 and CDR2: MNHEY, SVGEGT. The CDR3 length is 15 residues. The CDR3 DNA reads TGTGCCAGCAGAGGCCCGGACAGGGGGCGTTGCGAGCAGTACTTC. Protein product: CASRGPDRGRCEQYF.

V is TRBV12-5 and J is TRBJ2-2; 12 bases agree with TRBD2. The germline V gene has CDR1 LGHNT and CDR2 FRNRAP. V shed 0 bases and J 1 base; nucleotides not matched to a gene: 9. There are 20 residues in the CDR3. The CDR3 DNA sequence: TGTGCTAGTGGTTTGGTACCTAGACTAGCGGGAGAAAGGAACACCGGGGAGCTGTTTTTT. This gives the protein CASGLVPRLAGERNTGELFF. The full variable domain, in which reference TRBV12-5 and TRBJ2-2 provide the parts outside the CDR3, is DARVTQTPRHKVTEMGQEVTMRCQPILGHNTVFWYRQTMMQGLELLAYFRNRAPLDDSGMPKDRFSAEMPDATLATLKIQPSEPRDSAVYFCASGLVPRLAGERNTGELFFGEGSRLTVL.

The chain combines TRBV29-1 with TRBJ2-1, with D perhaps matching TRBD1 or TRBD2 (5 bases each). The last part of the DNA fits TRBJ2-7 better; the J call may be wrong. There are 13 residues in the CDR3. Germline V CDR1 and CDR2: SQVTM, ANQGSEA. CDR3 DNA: TGCAGCGTTGTAGACGGGGCCTACAATGAGCAGTACTTC. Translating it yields CSVVDGAYNEQYF.

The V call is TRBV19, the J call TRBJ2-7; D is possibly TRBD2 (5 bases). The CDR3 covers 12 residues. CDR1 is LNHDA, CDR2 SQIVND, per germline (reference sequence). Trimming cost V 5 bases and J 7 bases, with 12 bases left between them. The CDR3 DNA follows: TGTGCCAGTAGTTACCTAGCTGGAGAGCAGTACTTC. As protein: CASSYLAGEQYF.

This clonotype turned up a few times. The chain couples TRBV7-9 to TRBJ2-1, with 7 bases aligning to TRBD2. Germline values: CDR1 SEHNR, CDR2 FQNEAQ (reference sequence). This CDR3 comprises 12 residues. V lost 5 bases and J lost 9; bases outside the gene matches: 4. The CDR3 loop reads CASSKGGGEQFF. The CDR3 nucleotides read TGTGCCAGCAGCAAGGGCGGGGGTGAGCAGTTCTTC.

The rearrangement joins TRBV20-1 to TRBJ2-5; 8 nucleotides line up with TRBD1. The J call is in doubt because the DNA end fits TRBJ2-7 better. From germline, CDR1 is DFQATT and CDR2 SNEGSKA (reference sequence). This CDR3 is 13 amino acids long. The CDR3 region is CSARTGVNYEQYF. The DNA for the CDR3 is TGCAGTGCTAGGACAGGGGTTAACTACGAGCAGTACTTC.

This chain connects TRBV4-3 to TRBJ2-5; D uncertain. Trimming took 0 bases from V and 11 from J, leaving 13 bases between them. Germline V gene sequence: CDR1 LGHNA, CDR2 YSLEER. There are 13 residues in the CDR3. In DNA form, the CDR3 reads TGCGCCAGCAGCCAAGATGGTAAGCATGAGCAGTACTTC. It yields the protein CASSQDGKHEQYF.